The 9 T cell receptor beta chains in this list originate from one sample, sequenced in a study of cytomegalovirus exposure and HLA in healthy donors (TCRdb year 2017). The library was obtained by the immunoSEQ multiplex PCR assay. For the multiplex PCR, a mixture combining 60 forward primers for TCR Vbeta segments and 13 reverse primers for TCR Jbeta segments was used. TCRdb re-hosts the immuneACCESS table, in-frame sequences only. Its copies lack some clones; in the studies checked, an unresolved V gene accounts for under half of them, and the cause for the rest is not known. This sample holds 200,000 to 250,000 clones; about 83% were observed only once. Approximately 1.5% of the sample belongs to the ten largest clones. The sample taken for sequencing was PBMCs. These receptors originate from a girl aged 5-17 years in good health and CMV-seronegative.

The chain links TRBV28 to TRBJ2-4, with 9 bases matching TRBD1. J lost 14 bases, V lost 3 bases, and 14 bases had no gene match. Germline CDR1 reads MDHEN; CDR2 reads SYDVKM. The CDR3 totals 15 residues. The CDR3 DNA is TGTGCCAGCAGTTTGGGACAGGGAATGCTAGCTTCTAAGTACTTC. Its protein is CASSLGQGMLASKYF.

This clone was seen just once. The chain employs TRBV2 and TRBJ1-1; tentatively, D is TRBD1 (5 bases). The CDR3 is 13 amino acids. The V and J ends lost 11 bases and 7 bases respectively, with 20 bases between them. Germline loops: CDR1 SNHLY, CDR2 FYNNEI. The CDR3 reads CAGHRSDSVEAFF. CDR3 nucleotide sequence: TGTGCCGGCCACCGCTCCGACAGCGTTGAAGCTTTCTTT. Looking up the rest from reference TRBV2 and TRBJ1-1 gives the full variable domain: EPEVTQTPSHQVTQMGQEVILRCVPISNHLYFYWYRQILGQKVEFLVSFYNNEISEKSEIFDDQFSVERPDGSNFTLKIRSTKLEDSAMYFCAGHRSDSVEAFFGQGTRLTVV.

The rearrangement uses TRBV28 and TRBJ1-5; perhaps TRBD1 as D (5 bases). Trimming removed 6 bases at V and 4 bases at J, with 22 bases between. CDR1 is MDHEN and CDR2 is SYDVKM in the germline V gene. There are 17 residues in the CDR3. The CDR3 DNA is TGTGCCAGCAGGTTTCAGGCAGGGCGATCCCTTAATCAGCCCCAGCATTTT. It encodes CASRFQAGRSLNQPQHF. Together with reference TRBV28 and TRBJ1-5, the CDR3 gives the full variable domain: DVKVTQSSRYLVKRTGEKVFLECVQDMDHENMFWYRQDPGLGLRLIYFSYDVKMKEKGDIPEGYSVSREKKERFSLILESASTNQTSMYLCASRFQAGRSLNQPQHFGDGTRLSIL.

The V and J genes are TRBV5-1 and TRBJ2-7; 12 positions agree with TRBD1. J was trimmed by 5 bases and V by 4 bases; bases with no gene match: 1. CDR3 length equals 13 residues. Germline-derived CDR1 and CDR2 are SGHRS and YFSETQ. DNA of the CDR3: TGCGCCAGCAGCGGGACAGGGGGCAACGAGCAGTACTTC. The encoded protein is CASSGTGGNEQYF.

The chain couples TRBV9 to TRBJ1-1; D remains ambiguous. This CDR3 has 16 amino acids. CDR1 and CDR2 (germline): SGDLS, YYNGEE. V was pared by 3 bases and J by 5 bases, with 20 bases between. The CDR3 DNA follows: TGTGCCAGCAGCGCCGAGGCCCTTATCCCGGGGACTGAAGCTTTCTTT. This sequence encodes CASSAEALIPGTEAFF.

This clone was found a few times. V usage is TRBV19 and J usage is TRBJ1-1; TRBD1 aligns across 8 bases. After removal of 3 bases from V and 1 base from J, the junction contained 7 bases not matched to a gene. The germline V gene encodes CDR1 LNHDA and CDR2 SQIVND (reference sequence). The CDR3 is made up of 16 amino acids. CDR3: CASSIQGASGNTEAFF. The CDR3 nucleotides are TGTGCCAGTAGTATCCAGGGGGCGAGTGGGAACACTGAAGCTTTCTTT. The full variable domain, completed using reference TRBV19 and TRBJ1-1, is DGGITQSPKYLFRKEGQNVTLSCEQNLNHDAMYWYRQDPGQGLRLIYYSQIVNDFQKGDIAEGYSVSREKKESFPLTVTSAQKNPTAFYLCASSIQGASGNTEAFFGQGTRLTVV.

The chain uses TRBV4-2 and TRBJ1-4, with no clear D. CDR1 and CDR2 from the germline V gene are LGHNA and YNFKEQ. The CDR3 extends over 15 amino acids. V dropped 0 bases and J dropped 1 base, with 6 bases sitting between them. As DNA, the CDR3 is TGTGCCAGCAGCCAAGATATGTTAACTAATGAAAAACTGTTTTTT. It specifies CASSQDMLTNEKLFF.

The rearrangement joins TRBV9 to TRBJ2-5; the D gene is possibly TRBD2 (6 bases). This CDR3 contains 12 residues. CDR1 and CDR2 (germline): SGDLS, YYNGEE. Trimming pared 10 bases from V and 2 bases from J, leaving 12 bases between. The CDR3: CAGDGRQETQYF. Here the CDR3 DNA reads TGTGCCGGAGACGGGAGACAAGAGACCCAGTACTTC.

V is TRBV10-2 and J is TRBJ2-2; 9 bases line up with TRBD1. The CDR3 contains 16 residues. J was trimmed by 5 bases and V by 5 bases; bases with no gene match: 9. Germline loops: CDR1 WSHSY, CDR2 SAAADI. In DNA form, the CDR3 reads TGCGCCAGCAGTAACAGGGGACAGGGCGGAACCGGGGAGCTGTTTTTT. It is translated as CASSNRGQGGTGELFF.